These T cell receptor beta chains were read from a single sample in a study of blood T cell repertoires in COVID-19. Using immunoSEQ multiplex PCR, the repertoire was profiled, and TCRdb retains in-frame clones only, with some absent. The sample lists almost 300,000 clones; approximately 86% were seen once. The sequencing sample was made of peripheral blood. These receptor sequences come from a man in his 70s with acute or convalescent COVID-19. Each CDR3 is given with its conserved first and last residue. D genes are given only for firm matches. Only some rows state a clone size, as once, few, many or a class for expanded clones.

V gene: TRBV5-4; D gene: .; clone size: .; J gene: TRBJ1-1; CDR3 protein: CASSLVFSGDGTEAFF; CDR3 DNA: TGTGCCAGCAGCTTGGTATTTTCGGGGGATGGCACTGAAGCTTTCTTT
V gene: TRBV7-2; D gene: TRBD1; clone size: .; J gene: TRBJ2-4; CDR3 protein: CASSLELGTGAFINIQYF; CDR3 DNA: TGTGCCAGCAGCTTAGAACTAGGGACAGGGGCGTTTATAAACATTCAGTACTTC
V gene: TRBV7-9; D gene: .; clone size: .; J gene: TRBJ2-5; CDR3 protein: CASSFRGQETQYF; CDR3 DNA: TGTGCCAGCAGCTTCCGGGGACAAGAGACCCAGTACTTC
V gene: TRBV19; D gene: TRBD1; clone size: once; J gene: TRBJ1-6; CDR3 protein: CASSNRGRGGNSPLHF; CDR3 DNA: TGTGCCAGTAGTAACAGGGGGCGCGGGGGTAATTCACCCCTCCACTTT
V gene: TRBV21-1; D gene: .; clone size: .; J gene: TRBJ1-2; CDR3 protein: CASSKGATGYGYTF; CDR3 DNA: TGTGCCAGCAGCAAAGGGGCGACAGGGTATGGCTACACCTTC
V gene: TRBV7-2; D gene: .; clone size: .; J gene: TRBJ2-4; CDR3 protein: CASSLGSVEDIQYF; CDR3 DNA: TGTGCCAGCAGCTTAGGGTCCGTAGAGGACATTCAGTACTTC
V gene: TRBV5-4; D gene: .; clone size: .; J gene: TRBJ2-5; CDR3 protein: CASSLNSQETQYF; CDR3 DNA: TGTGCCAGCAGCTTGAACTCCCAAGAGACCCAGTACTTC
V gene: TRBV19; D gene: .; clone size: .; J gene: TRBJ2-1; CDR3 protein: CASSMGQSNNEQFF; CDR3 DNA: TGTGCCAGTAGTATGGGGCAGTCCAACAATGAGCAGTTCTTC
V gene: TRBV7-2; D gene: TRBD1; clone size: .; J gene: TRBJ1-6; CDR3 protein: CASSLGGQGTSSPLHF; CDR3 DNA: TGTGCCAGCAGCCTAGGGGGACAGGGAACAAGTTCACCCCTCCACTTT
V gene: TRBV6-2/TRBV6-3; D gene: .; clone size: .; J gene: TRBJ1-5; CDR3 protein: CASSYRALYSNQPQHF; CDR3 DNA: TGTGCCAGCAGTTACAGAGCCCTATATAGCAATCAGCCCCAGCATTTT
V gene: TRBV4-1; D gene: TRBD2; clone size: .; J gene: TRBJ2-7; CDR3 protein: CASSQLLAGKSNFYEQYF; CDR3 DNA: TGCGCCAGCAGCCAACTTTTAGCGGGAAAGTCGAATTTCTACGAGCAGTACTTC
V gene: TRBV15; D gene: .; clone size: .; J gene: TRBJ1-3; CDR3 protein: CATSALGFVAGNTIYF; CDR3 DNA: TGTGCCACCAGCGCTCTCGGGTTTGTTGCTGGAAACACCATATATTTT
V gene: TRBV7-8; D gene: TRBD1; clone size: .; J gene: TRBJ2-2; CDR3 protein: CASSLLRTGTTGELFF; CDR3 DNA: TGTGCCAGCAGCTTACTTCGGACAGGTACCACCGGGGAGCTGTTTTTT
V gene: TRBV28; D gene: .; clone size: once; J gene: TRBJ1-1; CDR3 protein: CASSFPHRVTEAFF; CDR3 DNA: TGTGCCAGCAGTTTCCCCCACAGGGTTACTGAAGCTTTCTTT
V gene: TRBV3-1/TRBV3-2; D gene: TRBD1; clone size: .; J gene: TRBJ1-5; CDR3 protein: CASSRTGGNQPQHF; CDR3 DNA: TGTGCCAGCAGTCGGACAGGGGGCAATCAGCCCCAGCATTTT
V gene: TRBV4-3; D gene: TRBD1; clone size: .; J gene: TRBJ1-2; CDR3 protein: CASSRDSSFYGYTF; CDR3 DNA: TGCGCCAGCAGCCGGGACAGCTCGTTCTATGGCTACACCTTC
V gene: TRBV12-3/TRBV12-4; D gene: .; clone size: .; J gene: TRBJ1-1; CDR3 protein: CASTQFSYTEAFF; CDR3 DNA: TGTGCCAGCACCCAGTTCTCCTACACTGAAGCTTTCTTT
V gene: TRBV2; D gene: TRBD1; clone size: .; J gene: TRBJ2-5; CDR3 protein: CASRLTGVQETQYF; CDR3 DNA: TGTGCCAGCAGACTGACAGGGGTCCAAGAGACCCAGTACTTC
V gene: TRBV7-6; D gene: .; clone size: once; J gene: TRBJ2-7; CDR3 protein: CASSPLAEPYEQYF; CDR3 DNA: TGTGCCAGCAGCCCGTTAGCGGAACCCTACGAGCAGTACTTC
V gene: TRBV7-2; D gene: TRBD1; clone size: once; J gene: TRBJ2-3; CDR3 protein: CASSSGTGFTDTQYF; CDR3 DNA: TGTGCCAGCAGCTCCGGGACAGGGTTCACAGATACGCAGTATTTT
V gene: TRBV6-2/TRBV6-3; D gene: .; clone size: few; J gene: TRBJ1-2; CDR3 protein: CASSYSRIRTGGRNYGYTF; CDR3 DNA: TGTGCCAGCAGTTACTCGAGAATAAGGACCGGGGGGCGGAACTATGGCTACACCTTC
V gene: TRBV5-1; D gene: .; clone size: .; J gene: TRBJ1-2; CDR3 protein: CASSLQGREGYTF; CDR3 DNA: TGCGCCAGCAGCTTGCAGGGGCGAGAAGGCTACACCTTC
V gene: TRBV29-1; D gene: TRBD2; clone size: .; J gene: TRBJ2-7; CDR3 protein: CSVEARGRAYEQYF; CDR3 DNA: TGCAGCGTTGAAGCTCGCGGGAGGGCCTACGAGCAGTACTTC
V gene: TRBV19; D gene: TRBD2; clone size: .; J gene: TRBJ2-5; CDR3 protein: CASRVTGGAAETQYF; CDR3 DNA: TGTGCCAGTAGGGTCACGGGGGGGGCGGCAGAGACCCAGTACTTC
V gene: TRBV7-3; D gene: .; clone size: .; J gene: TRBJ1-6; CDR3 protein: CASRSRTSYNSPLHF; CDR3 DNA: TGTGCCAGCAGGTCGCGGACTTCTTATAATTCACCCCTCCACTTT
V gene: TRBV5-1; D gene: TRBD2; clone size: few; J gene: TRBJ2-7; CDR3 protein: CASSALAGDTYEQYF; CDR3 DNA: TGCGCCAGCAGCGCTCTAGCGGGGGATACCTACGAGCAGTACTTC
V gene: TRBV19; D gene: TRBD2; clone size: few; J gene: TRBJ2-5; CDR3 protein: CASRSGAETQYF; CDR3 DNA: TGTGCCAGTAGGAGCGGGGCGGAGACCCAGTACTTC
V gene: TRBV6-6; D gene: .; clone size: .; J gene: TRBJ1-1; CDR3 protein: CASSRQENTEAFF; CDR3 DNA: TGTGCCAGCAGTCGTCAGGAGAACACTGAAGCTTTCTTT
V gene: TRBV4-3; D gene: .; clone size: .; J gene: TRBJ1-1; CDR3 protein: CASSQDRAVKAFF; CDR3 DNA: TGCGCCAGCAGCCAAGACAGGGCGGTAAAGGCTTTCTTT
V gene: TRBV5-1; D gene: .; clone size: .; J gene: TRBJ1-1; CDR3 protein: CASSSQTGVGSEAFF; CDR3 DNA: TGCGCCAGCAGCTCCCAGACAGGTGTAGGATCTGAAGCTTTCTTT
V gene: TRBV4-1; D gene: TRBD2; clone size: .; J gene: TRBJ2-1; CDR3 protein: CASRATGTSGGLRNEQFF; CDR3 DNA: TGCGCCAGCAGGGCGACCGGGACTAGCGGGGGCCTGAGGAATGAGCAGTTCTTC
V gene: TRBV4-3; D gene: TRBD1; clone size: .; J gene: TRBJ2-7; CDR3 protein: CASSPTGGKQYF; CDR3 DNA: TGCGCCAGCAGCCCGACAGGGGGCAAGCAGTACTTC
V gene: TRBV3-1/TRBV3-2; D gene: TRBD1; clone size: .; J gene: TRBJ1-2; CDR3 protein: CASSQGQGNYGYTF; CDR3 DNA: TGTGCCAGCAGCCAAGGACAGGGAAACTATGGCTACACCTTC
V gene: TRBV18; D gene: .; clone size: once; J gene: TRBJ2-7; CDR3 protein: CASSRKNGTYYYEQYF; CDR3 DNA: TGTGCCAGCTCACGCAAAAACGGGACATACTACTACGAGCAGTACTTC
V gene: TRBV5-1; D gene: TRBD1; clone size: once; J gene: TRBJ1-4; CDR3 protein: CASSLTLQGKGEKLFF; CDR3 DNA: TGCGCCAGCAGCCTGACGTTACAGGGGAAGGGGGAAAAACTGTTTTTT
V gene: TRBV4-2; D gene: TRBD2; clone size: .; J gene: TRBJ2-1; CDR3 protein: CASSQGTTSGEQFF; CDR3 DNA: TGTGCCAGCAGCCAAGGAACTACTAGCGGTGAGCAGTTCTTC
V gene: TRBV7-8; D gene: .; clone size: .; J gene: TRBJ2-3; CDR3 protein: CASSLSRFSTDTQYF; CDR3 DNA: TGTGCCAGCAGCTTGTCACGGTTTAGCACAGATACGCAGTATTTT
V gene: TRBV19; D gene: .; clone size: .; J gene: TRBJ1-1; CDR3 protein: CASSQTVLNTEAFF; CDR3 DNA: TGTGCCAGTAGTCAGACAGTCTTGAACACTGAAGCTTTCTTT
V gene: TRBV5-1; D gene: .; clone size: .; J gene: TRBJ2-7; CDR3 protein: CASSLDLRTGEQYF; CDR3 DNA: TGCGCCAGCAGCTTGGATCTTAGGACGGGAGAGCAGTACTTC
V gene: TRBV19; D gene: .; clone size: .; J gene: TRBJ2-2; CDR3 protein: CASSYTNTGELFF; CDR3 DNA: TGTGCCAGTAGTTACACGAACACCGGGGAGCTGTTTTTT
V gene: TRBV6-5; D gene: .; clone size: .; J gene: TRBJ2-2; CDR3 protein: CASRIDPGDTGELFF; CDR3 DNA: TGTGCCAGCAGGATCGACCCAGGGGACACCGGGGAGCTGTTTTTT
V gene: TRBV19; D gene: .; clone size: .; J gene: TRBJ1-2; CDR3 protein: CASSENPGDNYGYTF; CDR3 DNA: TGTGCCAGTAGTGAAAACCCGGGGGATAACTATGGCTACACCTTC
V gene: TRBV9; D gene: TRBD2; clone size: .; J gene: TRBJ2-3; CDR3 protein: CASSVGVGGADTQYF; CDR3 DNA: TGTGCCAGCAGCGTAGGCGTCGGGGGGGCAGATACGCAGTATTTT
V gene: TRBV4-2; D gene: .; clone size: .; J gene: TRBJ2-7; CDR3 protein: CASSQVTGTLPEQYF; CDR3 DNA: TGTGCCAGCAGCCAAGTAACAGGGACCCTACCCGAGCAGTACTTC
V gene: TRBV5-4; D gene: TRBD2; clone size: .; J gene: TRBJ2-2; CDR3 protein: CASSRLAEGTGELFF; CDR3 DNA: TGTGCCAGCAGCCGACTAGCGGAGGGCACCGGGGAGCTGTTTTTT